This TCR beta chain is drawn from a study of CD8+ T cells in alopecia areata. Study-wide background: By percentage of affected scalp area, the severity of treated patients was scored.

Study results and limitations: Tofacitinib produced a significant decrease in scalp clonality and in expanded CD8+ clones among the top 100. Lesional scalp exceeded normal scalp in clonality, especially in alopecia totalis/universalis.

Germline V gives CDR1 SNHLY, CDR2 FYNNEI. The ends lost 6 bases at V and 6 bases at J; junction bases unmatched: 2. The CDR3 is made up of 12 amino acids. As for this clone: Antigen: not known.

Treatment in this sample: oral pan-JAK inhibitor, 5-10 mg twice daily. RNA extraction and reverse transcription yielded cDNA as sequencing template. TCRdb's copy holds only in-frame clones and misses some; the assay was immunoSEQ multiplex PCR. This table holds hundreds of thousands of clones, roughly 64% found once. Sequenced material: CD4+ T cells sorted from blood, taken at week 24, from a patient treated with tofacitinib. The rearrangement uses TRBV2 and TRBJ1-2; TRBD1 aligns across 9 bases. This TCR was recovered from a human donor with alopecia areata. The CDR3 DNA reads TGTGCCAGCAGGGACAGGGGTCATGGCTACACCTTC. This gives the protein CASRDRGHGYTF.